These 29 T cell receptor beta chains came from one sample sequenced in a study of response to subunit inactivated influenza vaccine. TCRdb re-analysed the RT-PCR reads in MiXCR, keeping a single row per CDR3 protein. The sample comprises around 750,000 distinct CDR3 sequences, roughly 20% of which are singletons, and about 10% rests with the top ten. The specimen comprised PBMCs from blood, sampled less than 6 days after vaccination. These receptors were collected from a man in his fifties or sixties who received an inactivated influenza vaccine.

This clonotype occurred many times. V gene TRBV24-1 combines with J gene TRBJ2-1; 12 positions agree with TRBD2. The CDR3 length is 16 residues. In germline, CDR1 is KGHDR, CDR2 SFDVKD. V shed 3 bases, J shed 9 bases, and the junction held 8 bases outside the gene matches. This CDR3 is CATSDMTSGRTGEQFF. For the CDR3, the DNA is TGTGCCACCAGTGATATGACTAGCGGGAGAACGGGTGAGCAGTTCTTC.

This clonotype was detected once. The rearrangement links TRBV6-2 or TRBV6-3 to TRBJ1-6, with D possibly being TRBD1 (5 bases). The CDR3 is 15 residues long. V was trimmed by 0 bases and J by 3 bases, leaving 6 bases between them. Per the germline V gene, CDR1 is MNHEY and CDR2 is SVGEGT. Here the CDR3 DNA reads TGTGCCAGCAGTTACTCGACAGTCTATAATTCACCCCTCCACTTT. Translation gives CASSYSTVYNSPLHF.

This clonotype was found a few times. The chain couples TRBV20-1 to TRBJ2-1; the D is unclear. The V gene lost 3 bases and the J gene lost 3 bases, with 9 bases spanning the gap. The CDR3 length is 13 residues. Germline loops: CDR1 DFQATT, CDR2 SNEGSKA (reference sequence). CDR3 residues: CSASLKDYNEQFF. CDR3 nucleotide sequence: TGCAGTGCTAGCTTGAAAGACTACAATGAGCAGTTCTTC.

The rearrangement uses TRBV10-3 and TRBJ1-2; D ambiguous. Trimming cost V 10 bases and J 4 bases, with 22 bases left between them. In germline, CDR1 is ENHRY, CDR2 SYGVKD. The CDR3 loop spans 15 amino acids. CDR3 sequence: CATEDRAKGFYGYTF. CDR3 nucleotides: TGTGCCACCGAGGACCGAGCGAAAGGATTCTATGGCTACACCTTC.

This clonotype has a handful of counts. V and J are TRBV2 and TRBJ2-6; a weak D match, TRBD2 (5 bases). CDR3 length: 15 residues. The ends were cut back, 4 bases at V and 4 bases at J, with 11 bases in the middle. CDR1 and CDR2 (germline): SNHLY, FYNNEI. DNA for the CDR3: TGTGCCAGCAGTGGGACTTCCGGAGGGGCCAACGTCCTGACTTTC. Translated: CASSGTSGGANVLTF.

The chain recombines TRBV6-2 or TRBV6-3 with TRBJ2-5, with D uncertain. The CDR3 runs 14 residues. Trimming removed 0 bases at V and 5 bases at J, with 10 bases between. Germline assignment: CDR1 MNHEY and CDR2 SVGEGT. In DNA, the CDR3 is TGTGCCAGCAGTTACTCTAGCCTTCGGGAGACCCAGTACTTC. It encodes CASSYSSLRETQYF.

Many counts were recorded for this clonotype. The chain combines TRBV7-9 with TRBJ2-1; D assignment may be TRBD1 or TRBD2 (6 bases each). V dropped 6 bases and J dropped 7 bases, with 16 bases sitting between them. The CDR3 length is 14 residues. Germline values: CDR1 SEHNR, CDR2 FQNEAQ (reference sequence). Here the CDR3 reads CASSPRGPRNEQFF. CDR3 DNA sequence: TGTGCCAGCAGTCCCCGGGGGCCCAGGAATGAGCAGTTCTTC. The entire variable domain, with the rest obtained from reference TRBV7-9 and TRBJ2-1, is as follows: DTGVSQNPRHKITKRGQNVTFRCDPISEHNRLYWYRQTLGQGPEFLTYFQNEAQLEKSRLLSDRFSAERPKGSFSTLEIQRTEQGDSAMYLCASSPRGPRNEQFFGPGTRLTVL.

The V and J genes are TRBV24-1 and TRBJ2-5; no firm D call. Trimming stripped 9 bases from V and 5 bases from J, with 15 bases between. CDR3 length equals 13 residues. Per the germline V gene, CDR1 is KGHDR and CDR2 is SFDVKD. In nucleotides, the CDR3 is TGTGCCACCCAGAGTTGGAGCGTCGAGACCCAGTACTTC. This sequence encodes CATQSWSVETQYF.

The chain employs TRBV5-1 and TRBJ2-1; 9 positions match TRBD2. V shed 0 bases, J shed 6 bases, and the junction held 10 bases outside the gene matches. This CDR3 comprises 17 residues. Germline V gene data show CDR1 as SGHRS and CDR2 as YFSETQ. The CDR3 DNA reads as TGCGCCAGCAGCTTGGCCGGGGCGGGAGGGCCCCCCAATGAGCAGTTCTTC. Its protein product is CASSLAGAGGPPNEQFF.

This chain uses TRBV24-1 with TRBJ1-6, with D unclear. This CDR3 is built from 14 residues. CDR1 is KGHDR and CDR2 is SFDVKD in the germline V gene. Trimming pared 4 bases from V and 10 bases from J, leaving 13 bases between. Here the CDR3 DNA reads TGTGCCACCAGTGACTCGGGAGTGACGTCACCCCTCCACTTT. Its protein is CATSDSGVTSPLHF.

This clonotype was seen only a few times. The chain carries TRBV12-3 or TRBV12-4 and TRBJ1-6; maybe TRBD1 (6 bases). This CDR3 is built from 14 residues. The V end was cut by 3 bases, the J end by 10 bases, with 13 bases between. The DNA for the CDR3 is TGTGCCAGCAGTTTCGGGGGGCGACGCTCACCCCTCCACTTT. Its translation is CASSFGGRRSPLHF.

Only a few counts were recorded for this clonotype. This rearrangement joins TRBV20-1 to TRBJ1-2; the D is unclear. The length of the CDR3 is 13 residues. The V end was cut by 5 bases, the J end by 6 bases, with 16 bases between. Germline V gene sequence: CDR1 DFQATT, CDR2 SNEGSKA (reference sequence). Here the CDR3 reads CSALRPSPNGYTF. DNA for the CDR3: TGCAGTGCTCTACGACCGTCCCCGAATGGCTACACCTTC.

This clonotype was seen only a few times. V and J are TRBV12-3 or TRBV12-4 and TRBJ2-7; D perhaps matches TRBD1 (5 bases). This CDR3 comprises 13 residues. With 4 bases removed from V and 2 bases from J, the gap between germline ends came to 9 bases. CDR3 protein: CASSSTVPYEQYF. CDR3 coding DNA: TGTGCCAGCAGTTCGACAGTACCCTACGAGCAGTACTTC.

With regard to this clonotype: The junction differs from germline at one of its ends, possibly a read error. V is TRBV7-7 and J is TRBJ2-3; D possibly corresponds to TRBD1 (6 bases). Germline V gene data show CDR1 as SSHAT and CDR2 as FNYEAQ (reference sequence). The CDR3 has 14 residues. DNA of the CDR3: TGTGCTAGCAGCTCCGGGACAAAGGGTGATACGCAGTATTTT. It specifies CASSSGTKGDTQYF.

The genes are TRBV20-1 and TRBJ2-3; either TRBD1 or TRBD2 may supply D (5 bases each). CDR3 length: 14 residues. Trimming shortened V by 1 base and J by 0 bases, and 8 bases separated the two germline ends. Germline lookup yields CDR1 DFQATT and CDR2 SNEGSKA (reference sequence). The CDR3 nucleotides are TGCAGTGCTAGAGGGGGGTTAAGCACAGATACGCAGTATTTT. It is translated as CSARGGLSTDTQYF.

This clonotype was recorded a few times. The chain employs TRBV7-9 and TRBJ1-4; 8 nucleotides line up with TRBD1. The CDR3 totals 14 residues. After removal of 2 bases from V and 10 bases from J, the junction contained 6 bases not matched to a gene. Germline CDR1 reads SEHNR; CDR2 reads FQNEAQ (reference sequence). For the CDR3, the DNA is TGTGCCAGCAGCTTACAGGGGGCGCGGGGAAAACTGTTTTTT. This translates into CASSLQGARGKLFF.

This clonotype has ten or more counts. The chain has TRBV4-3 and TRBJ2-7; D is unresolved. The germline V gene encodes CDR1 LGHNA and CDR2 YSLEER. V lost 0 bases and J lost 2, with 11 bases in between. This CDR3 has 15 residues. CDR3 nucleotide sequence: TGCGCCAGCAGCCAAGAAGGTGCAGGTACCTACGAGCAGTACTTC. Translating gives CASSQEGAGTYEQYF.

The chain employs TRBV12-3 or TRBV12-4 and TRBJ1-5; D gene unclear. This CDR3 spans 12 amino acids. V lost 6 bases, J lost 9 bases, and 12 bases lay in between. The CDR3 region has the DNA TGTGCCAGCAGCGCGGTCCCGGCGCCCCAGCATTTT. Translated: CASSAVPAPQHF.

V is TRBV12-3 or TRBV12-4 and J is TRBJ1-5, with D perhaps matching TRBD1 (6 bases). The V and J ends lost 6 bases and 6 bases respectively, with 15 bases between them. The CDR3 spans 14 residues. CDR3 DNA: TGTGCCAGCAGGATAGCAGGGGCCGGTCAGCCCCAGCATTTT. This gives the protein CASRIAGAGQPQHF.

The V call is TRBV3-1, the J call TRBJ2-1; D might be TRBD2 (6 bases). The V and J ends lost 4 bases and 0 bases respectively, with 16 bases between them. CDR1 and CDR2 (germline): LGHDT, YNNKEL (reference sequence). The CDR3 has 17 amino acids. CDR3 amino acids: CASSPGLYRSSYNEQFF. The CDR3 region has the DNA TGTGCCAGCAGCCCGGGACTTTACAGGAGCTCCTACAATGAGCAGTTCTTC.

The V and J genes are TRBV7-2 and TRBJ1-2, with no clear D. V lost 2 bases to trimming and J lost 0 bases, with 7 bases between them. CDR3 length: 14 residues. Germline V gene sequence: CDR1 SGHTA, CDR2 FQGNSA. CDR3 loop: CASSLSPSNYGYTF. The CDR3 bases are TGTGCCAGCAGCTTATCCCCTTCTAACTATGGCTACACCTTC.

V is TRBV10-3 and J is TRBJ2-3, with 16 bases lining up with TRBD2. The J segment lost 7 bases and the V segment lost 6 bases, leaving 13 bases of the junction unmatched. Germline V gene data show CDR1 as ENHRY and CDR2 as SYGVKD. The CDR3 is 18 residues long. CDR3 in amino acids: CAIRSGTSGRAALNTQYF. CDR3 bases: TGTGCCATCAGGTCCGGGACTAGCGGGAGGGCCGCTTTGAATACGCAGTATTTT.

Only a few counts were recorded for this clonotype. The chain links TRBV11-2 to TRBJ2-1; D might be TRBD2 (5 bases). The germline V gene encodes CDR1 SGHAT and CDR2 FQNNGV. The CDR3 is made up of 14 amino acids. V was shortened by 3 bases and J by 9 bases, with 15 bases between the two germline ends. As DNA, the CDR3 is TGTGCCAGCAGCTTGGACGCGGGCCTAAGTGAGCAGTTCTTC. Translation gives CASSLDAGLSEQFF.

This chain uses TRBV10-2 with TRBJ2-5, with TRBD1 identical over 8 bases. CDR3 length: 14 amino acids. J was trimmed by 4 bases and V by 6 bases; bases with no gene match: 7. Looked up from germline, CDR1 is WSHSY and CDR2 is SAAADI. DNA of the CDR3: TGCGCCAGCAGACTAGGACAGGGTATAGAGACCCAGTACTTC. Translated: CASRLGQGIETQYF.

V and J are TRBV20-1 and TRBJ2-7; 7 nucleotides match TRBD1. With V trimmed by 3 bases and J by 2 bases, 4 bases remained unmatched. The CDR3 extends over 13 amino acids. The germline V gene encodes CDR1 DFQATT and CDR2 SNEGSKA (reference sequence). The chain's CDR3 is CSASDREPYEQYF. The CDR3 bases are TGCAGTGCTAGTGACAGGGAACCCTACGAGCAGTACTTC.

J is TRBJ1-2 and V is TRBV7-9; D might be TRBD1 (5 bases). Germline V gene data show CDR1 as SEHNR and CDR2 as FQNEAQ (reference sequence). Trimming took 2 bases from V and 8 from J, leaving 12 bases between them. The CDR3 runs 13 residues. For the CDR3, the DNA is TGTGCCAGCAGCTTACAAGGGACGAGGGGCTACACCTTC. Translating gives CASSLQGTRGYTF.

This chain joins TRBV7-2 and TRBJ2-7; D remains ambiguous. The germline V gene has CDR1 SGHTA and CDR2 FQGNSA. V lost 5 bases and J lost 3, with 17 bases in between. The CDR3 runs 15 residues. The CDR3 DNA reads as TGTGCCAGCAGCCCTTTAGGGTGGGGTAACTACGAGCAGTACTTC. Translation: CASSPLGWGNYEQYF.

This clonotype has only a few counts. The gene calls are TRBV4-1 and TRBJ2-5; the D gene is possibly TRBD2 (6 bases). The germline V gene has CDR1 MGHRA and CDR2 YSYEKL. V lost 5 bases and J 5 bases, leaving 12 bases between the germline ends. CDR3 length: 13 amino acids. The CDR3 DNA reads TGCGCCAGCAGCTTGGAGGGATCGGAGACCCAGTACTTC. Translated, it gives CASSLEGSETQYF.

The DNA for the CDR3 is TGTGCCACCAACGTCCTAGCGGGCCGGGGTAATGAGCAGTTCTTC. It encodes CATNVLAGRGNEQFF. The chain joins TRBV15 to TRBJ2-1, with 8 bases lining up with TRBD2. The germline V gene has CDR1 LNHNV and CDR2 YYDKDF (reference sequence). The CDR3 covers 15 residues. With V trimmed by 7 bases and J by 7 bases, 12 bases remained unmatched.